This T cell receptor (beta chain) is drawn from a study of blood T cells in healthy people across ages. At least 6 million PBMCs were isolated per sample. The CDR3 runs 15 residues. Germline lookup yields CDR1 KGHDR and CDR2 SFDVKD. The V gene lost 3 bases and the J gene lost 0 bases, with 11 bases spanning the gap. A J-beta primer mix and a sample-barcoded 5' primer were used in a second PCR of roughly 7 to 12 cycles. TCRdb re-analysed the 5' RACE reads in MiXCR, keeping a single row per CDR3 protein. Counted here are 780,000 or so distinct CDR3 sequences, about 55% occurring once; the ten biggest clones make up under 50%.

The chain employs TRBV24-1 and TRBJ2-7; a possible D gene is TRBD1 (6 bases). This TCR was sampled from a man of 80 years or more in good health. Source material: blood. In DNA, the CDR3 is TGTGCCACCAGTGATGCCGGGACACCCTCCTACGAGCAGTACTTC. Its translation: CATSDAGTPSYEQYF.